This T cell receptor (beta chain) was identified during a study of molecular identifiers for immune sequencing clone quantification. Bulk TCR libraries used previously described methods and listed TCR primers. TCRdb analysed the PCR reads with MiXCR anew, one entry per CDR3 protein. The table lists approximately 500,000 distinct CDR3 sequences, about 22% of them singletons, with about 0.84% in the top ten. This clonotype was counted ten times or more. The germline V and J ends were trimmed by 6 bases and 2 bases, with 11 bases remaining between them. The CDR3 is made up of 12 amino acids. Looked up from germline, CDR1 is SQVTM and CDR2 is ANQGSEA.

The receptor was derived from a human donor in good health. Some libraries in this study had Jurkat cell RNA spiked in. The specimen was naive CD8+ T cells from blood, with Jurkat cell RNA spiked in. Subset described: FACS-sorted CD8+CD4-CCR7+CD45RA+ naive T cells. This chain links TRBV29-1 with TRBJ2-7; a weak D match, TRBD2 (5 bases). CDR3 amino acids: CSVEGLAYEQYF. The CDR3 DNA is TGCAGCGTCGAGGGCCTAGCCTACGAGCAGTACTTC.